Listed here is a single TCR beta chain. The antigen is undetermined. At one end the junction does not follow the germline gene, possibly because of a read error. The input was approximately 500 ng total RNA; TCR beta cDNA was made from it with a constant-region primer. Researchers made the TCR beta libraries by running three nested multiplex PCR rounds with slightly modified ARM-PCR. Researchers ran the first two PCR rounds for roughly 11 cycles each with TRBV1-TRBV30 forward primers and a C-beta reverse primer. TCRdb reprocessed the multiplex PCR reads with MiXCR, giving one entry per CDR3 protein. This sample has approximately 73,000 distinct CDR3 sequences, with about 70% found just once. This sample is part of a study of tumor-infiltrating lymphocytes in primary liver carcinoma. Turning to the study itself: Each of the samples returned roughly 3.5 to 7.13 million productive TCRbeta reads (a yield similar across tissue types). Study-wide results and limits: It was tumor-adjacent and tumor-blood pairs that overlapped less than tumor region pairs did.

Germline V gene sequence: CDR1 SEHNR, CDR2 FQNEAQ (reference sequence). The length of the CDR3 is 11 residues. DNA and RNA were both co-extracted from approximately 22-30 mg of bulk tissue that had not been sorted. By surgical resection, the patients were treated for their primary liver carcinoma. The receptor was derived from a woman between 55 and 75 years old with primary liver carcinoma and hepatitis B virus infection. The chain is built from TRBV7-9 and TRBJ2-2; maybe TRBD2 (5 bases). The source material was liver tumor tissue from sampling region 4. Described subset: tumor region T4, right-lateral pole. The CDR3 protein is CASCSTGKLFF. For the CDR3, the DNA is TGTGCCAGCTGCTCCACCGGGAAGCTGTTTTTT.